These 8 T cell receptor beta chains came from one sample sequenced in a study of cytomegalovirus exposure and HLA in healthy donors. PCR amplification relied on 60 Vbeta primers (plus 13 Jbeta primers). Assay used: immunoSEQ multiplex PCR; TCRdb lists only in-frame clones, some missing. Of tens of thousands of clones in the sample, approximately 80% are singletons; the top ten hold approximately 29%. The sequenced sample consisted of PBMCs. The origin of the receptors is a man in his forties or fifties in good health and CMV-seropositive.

The CDR3 spells CAWNVGGSGNTIYF. The CDR3 nucleotides are TGTGCCTGGAACGTAGGGGGCTCTGGAAACACCATATATTTT. This chain links TRBV30 with TRBJ1-3; D possibly corresponds to TRBD1 (6 bases). V was trimmed by 4 bases and J by 0 bases, leaving 10 bases between them. The CDR3 is 14 amino acids. The germline gives CDR1 GTSNPN, CDR2 SVGIG (reference sequence). Based on the CDR3 plus reference TRBV30 and TRBJ1-3, the full variable domain is SQTIHQWPATLVQPVGSPLSLECTVEGTSNPNLYWYRQAAGRGLQLLFYSVGIGQISSEVPQNLSASRPQDRQFILSSKKLLLSDSGFYLCAWNVGGSGNTIYFGEGSWLTVV.

The CDR3 reads CASWRSTDTQYF. The CDR3 bases are TGTGCCAGCTGGAGGAGCACAGATACGCAGTATTTT. The rearrangement joins TRBV27 to TRBJ2-3; perhaps TRBD2 as D (5 bases). The germline V and J ends were trimmed by 8 bases and 0 bases, with 6 bases remaining between them. CDR1 MNHEY and CDR2 SMNVEV come from the germline V gene (reference sequence). The CDR3 totals 12 residues.

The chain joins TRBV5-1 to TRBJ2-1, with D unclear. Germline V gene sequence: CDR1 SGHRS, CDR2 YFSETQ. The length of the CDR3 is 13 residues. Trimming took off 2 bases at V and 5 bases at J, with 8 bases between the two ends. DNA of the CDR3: TGCGCCAGCAGCTTACGCGTTAACAATGAGCAGTTCTTC. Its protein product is CASSLRVNNEQFF.

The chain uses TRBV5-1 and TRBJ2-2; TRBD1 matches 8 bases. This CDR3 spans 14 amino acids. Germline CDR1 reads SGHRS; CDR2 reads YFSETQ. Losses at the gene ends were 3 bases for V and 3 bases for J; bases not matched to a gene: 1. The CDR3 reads CASSSTGDTGELFF. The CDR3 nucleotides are TGCGCCAGCAGCTCGACAGGGGACACCGGGGAGCTGTTTTTT.

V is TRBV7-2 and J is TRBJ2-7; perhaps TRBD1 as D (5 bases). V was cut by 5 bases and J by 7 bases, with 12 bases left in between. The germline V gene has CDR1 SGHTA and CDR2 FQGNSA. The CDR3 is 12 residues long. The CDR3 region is CASSADAGEQYF. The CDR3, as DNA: TGTGCCAGCAGCGCAGACGCAGGGGAGCAGTACTTC.

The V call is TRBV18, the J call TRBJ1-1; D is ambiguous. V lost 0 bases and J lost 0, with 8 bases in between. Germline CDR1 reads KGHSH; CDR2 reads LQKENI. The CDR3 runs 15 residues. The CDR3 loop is CASSPPGELNTEAFF. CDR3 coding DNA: TGTGCCAGCTCACCACCGGGCGAGTTGAACACTGAAGCTTTCTTT.

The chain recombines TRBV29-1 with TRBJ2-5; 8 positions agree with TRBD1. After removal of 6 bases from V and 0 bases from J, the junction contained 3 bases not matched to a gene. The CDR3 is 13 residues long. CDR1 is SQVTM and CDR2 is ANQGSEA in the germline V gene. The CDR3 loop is CSVPGQDQETQYF. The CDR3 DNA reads TGCAGCGTCCCGGGACAGGACCAAGAGACCCAGTACTTC.

Here the CDR3 DNA reads TGTGCCAGCAGTCCCCTCAGGGATCGGCATCAGCCCCAGCATTTT. Protein: CASSPLRDRHQPQHF. The V gene is TRBV27, the J gene TRBJ1-5, with TRBD1 as a possible D gene (5 bases). This CDR3 is 15 amino acids long. V lost 5 bases to trimming and J lost 5 bases, with 16 bases between them. Germline CDR1 and CDR2: MNHEY and SMNVEV (reference sequence).